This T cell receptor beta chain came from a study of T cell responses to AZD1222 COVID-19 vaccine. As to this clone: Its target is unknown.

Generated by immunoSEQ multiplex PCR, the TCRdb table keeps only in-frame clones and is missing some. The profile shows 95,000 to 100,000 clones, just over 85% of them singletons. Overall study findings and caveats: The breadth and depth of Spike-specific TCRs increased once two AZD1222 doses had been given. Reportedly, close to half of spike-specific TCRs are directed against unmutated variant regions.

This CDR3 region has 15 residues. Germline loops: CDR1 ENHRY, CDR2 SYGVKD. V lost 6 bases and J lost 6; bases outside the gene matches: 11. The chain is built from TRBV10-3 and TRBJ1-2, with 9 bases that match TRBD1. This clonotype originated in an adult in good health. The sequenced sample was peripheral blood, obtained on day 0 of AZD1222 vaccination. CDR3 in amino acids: CAIRDTGGASDGYTF. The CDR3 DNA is TGTGCCATCAGGGATACAGGGGGCGCCTCGGATGGCTACACCTTC.